The rows below give T cell receptor beta chains drawn from one sample of a study of OX40 agonist ivuxolimab in advanced cancers. Produced via immunoSEQ multiplex PCR; TCRdb's table is partial and in-frame only. In the table there are approximately 110,000 clones, around 90% of which are singletons. The material was CD4+ or CD8+ T cells sorted from blood, obtained in a trial of the OX40 agonist ivuxolimab. The receptor set was obtained from an adult with an advanced solid tumor such as melanoma, head and neck, liver or kidney cancer. CDR3s include the opening cysteine and the closing phenylalanine or tryptophan. A D gene is named only where the DNA matches it firmly.

v_call d_call cdr3_aa
TRBV10-3 . CAISGFSNQPQHF
TRBV2 TRBD1 CASRSWDRDYEQYF
TRBV9 TRBD2 CASSGAGYTDTQYF
TRBV5-5 TRBD1 CASSIGTGGPTDTQYF
TRBV25-1 TRBD1 CASTSYGTGLLGYTF
TRBV5-1 . CASRGGAHNTEAFF
TRBV7-8 . CASSSYLGPASSGGNTIYF
TRBV9 . CASSARTNTGELFF
TRBV6-5 TRBD1 CASSYSGTGFGETQYF
TRBV28 . CASSPGPKNQPQHF
TRBV9 TRBD2 CASSVGGTSSEQYF
TRBV2 TRBD1 CASNGRGTGVLLTF
TRBV2 TRBD1 CASSGQGASNQPQHF
TRBV21-1 . CASRESRDRVVTYYEQYF
TRBV11-2 . CASSFGLLPGDEQFF
TRBV10-3 TRBD1 CAIRQGANTIYF
TRBV4-3 TRBD2 CASSQEYSGTYEQYF
TRBV5-1 . CASYLTDTQYF
TRBV10-2 TRBD1 CASKVGGTGTFYEQYF
TRBV5-1 TRBD1 CASREGQGETQYF
TRBV5-1 . CASSMQGREEEEQFF
TRBV7-3 . CASSLAGKEAGELFF
TRBV6-4 . CASAGRLPYEQYF
TRBV10-3 TRBD1 CAIRTGTGDQETQYF
TRBV11-2 . CASSLVGSSYEQYF
TRBV2 . CASSDLRGRSGELFF
TRBV28 TRBD2 CASSPSLAGVLEQYF